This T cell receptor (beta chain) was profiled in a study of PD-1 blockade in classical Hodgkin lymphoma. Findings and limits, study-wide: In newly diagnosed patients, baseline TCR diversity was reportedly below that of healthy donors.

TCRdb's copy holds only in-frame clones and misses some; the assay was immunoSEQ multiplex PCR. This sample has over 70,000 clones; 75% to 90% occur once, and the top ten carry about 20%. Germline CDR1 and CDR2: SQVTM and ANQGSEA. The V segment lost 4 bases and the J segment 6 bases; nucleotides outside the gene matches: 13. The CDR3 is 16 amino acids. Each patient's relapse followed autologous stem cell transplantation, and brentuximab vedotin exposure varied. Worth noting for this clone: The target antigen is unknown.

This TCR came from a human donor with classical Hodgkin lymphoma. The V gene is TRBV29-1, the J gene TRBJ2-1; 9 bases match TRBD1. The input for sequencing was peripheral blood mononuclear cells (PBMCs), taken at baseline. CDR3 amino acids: CSVAEIPGQGLNEQFF. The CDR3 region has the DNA TGCAGCGTTGCAGAAATACCGGGACAGGGCCTCAATGAGCAGTTCTTC.